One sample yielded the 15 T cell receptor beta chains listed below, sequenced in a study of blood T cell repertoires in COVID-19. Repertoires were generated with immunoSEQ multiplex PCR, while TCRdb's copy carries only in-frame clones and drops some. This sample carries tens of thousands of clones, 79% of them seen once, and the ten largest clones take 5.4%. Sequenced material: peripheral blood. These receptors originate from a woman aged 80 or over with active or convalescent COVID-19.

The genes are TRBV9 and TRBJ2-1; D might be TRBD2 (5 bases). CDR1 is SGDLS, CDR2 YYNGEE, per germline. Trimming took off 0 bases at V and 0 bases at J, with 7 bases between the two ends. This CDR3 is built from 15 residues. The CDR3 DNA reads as TGTGCCAGCAGCGTAGAGCGGAGCTCCTACAATGAGCAGTTCTTC. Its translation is CASSVERSSYNEQFF.

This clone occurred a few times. The DNA of the CDR3 is TGTGCCAGCAGCTTGGGTAGTGACAGGGGTGAAAAACTGTTTTTT. Translation gives CASSLGSDRGEKLFF. J is TRBJ1-4 and V is TRBV5-8; 8 positions agree with TRBD1. This CDR3 has 15 residues. The V gene end was trimmed by 0 bases and the J gene end by 7 bases; junction bases not matched to a gene: 5. Germline-derived CDR1 and CDR2 are SGHTS and YDEGEE.

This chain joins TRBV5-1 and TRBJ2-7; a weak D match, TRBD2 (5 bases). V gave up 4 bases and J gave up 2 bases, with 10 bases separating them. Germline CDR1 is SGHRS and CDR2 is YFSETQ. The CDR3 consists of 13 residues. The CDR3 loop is CASSPGETYEQYF. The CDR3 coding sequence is TGCGCCAGCAGCCCCGGGGAGACCTACGAGCAGTACTTC.

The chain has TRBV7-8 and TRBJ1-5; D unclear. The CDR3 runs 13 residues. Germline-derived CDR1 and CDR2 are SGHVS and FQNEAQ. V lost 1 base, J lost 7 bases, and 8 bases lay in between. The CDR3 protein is CASSLVLGQPQHF. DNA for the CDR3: TGTGCCAGCAGCTTAGTCTTGGGCCAGCCCCAGCATTTT. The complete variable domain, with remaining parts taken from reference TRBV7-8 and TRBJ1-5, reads GAGVSQSPRYKVAKRGQDVALRCDPISGHVSLFWYQQALGQGPEFLTYFQNEAQLDKSGLPSDRFFAERPEGSVSTLKIQRTQQEDSAVYLCASSLVLGQPQHFGDGTRLSIL.

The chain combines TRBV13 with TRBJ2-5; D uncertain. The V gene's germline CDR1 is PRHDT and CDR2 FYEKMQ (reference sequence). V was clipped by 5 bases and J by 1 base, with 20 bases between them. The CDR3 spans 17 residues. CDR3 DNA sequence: TGTGCCAGCAGCCCCCACCCTTTCTCGGAGCCCCAAGAGACCCAGTACTTC. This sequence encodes CASSPHPFSEPQETQYF.

CDR3 amino acids: CATRGLAGVGEQFF. CDR3 bases: TGTGCCACCAGGGGACTAGCGGGAGTTGGTGAGCAGTTCTTC. The rearrangement joins TRBV24-1 to TRBJ2-1; TRBD2 aligns across 14 bases. V was clipped by 7 bases and J by 9 bases; unmatched bases: 4. Germline V gives CDR1 KGHDR, CDR2 SFDVKD. The CDR3 runs to 14 residues.

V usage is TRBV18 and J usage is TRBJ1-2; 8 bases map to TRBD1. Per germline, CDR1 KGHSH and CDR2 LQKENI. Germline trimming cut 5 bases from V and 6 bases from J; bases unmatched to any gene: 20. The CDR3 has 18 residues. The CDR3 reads CASSANHLQGARSHGYTF. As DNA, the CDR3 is TGTGCCAGCTCAGCAAACCATCTTCAGGGGGCGCGTTCTCATGGCTACACCTTC.

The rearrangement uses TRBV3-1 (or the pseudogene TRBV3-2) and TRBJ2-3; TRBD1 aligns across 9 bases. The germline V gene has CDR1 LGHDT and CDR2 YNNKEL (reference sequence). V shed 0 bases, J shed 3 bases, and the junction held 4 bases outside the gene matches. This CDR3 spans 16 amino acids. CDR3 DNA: TGTGCCAGCAGCCAAGACCGACAGGGGGTGACAGATACGCAGTATTTT. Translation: CASSQDRQGVTDTQYF.

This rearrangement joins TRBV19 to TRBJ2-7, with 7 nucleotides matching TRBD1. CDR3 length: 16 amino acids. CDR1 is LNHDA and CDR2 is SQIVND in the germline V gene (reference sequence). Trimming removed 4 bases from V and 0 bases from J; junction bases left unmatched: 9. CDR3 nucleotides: TGTGCCAGTAGTAAGGCCGGGACAGATAGCTCCTACGAGCAGTACTTC. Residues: CASSKAGTDSSYEQYF.

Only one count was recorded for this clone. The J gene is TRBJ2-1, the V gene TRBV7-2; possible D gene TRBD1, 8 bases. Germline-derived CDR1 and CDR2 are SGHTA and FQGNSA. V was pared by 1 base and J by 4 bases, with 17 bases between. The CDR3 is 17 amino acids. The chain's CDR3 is CASSLERGRGPYNEQFF. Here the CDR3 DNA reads TGTGCCAGCAGCTTAGAGCGGGGCAGGGGGCCGTACAATGAGCAGTTCTTC.

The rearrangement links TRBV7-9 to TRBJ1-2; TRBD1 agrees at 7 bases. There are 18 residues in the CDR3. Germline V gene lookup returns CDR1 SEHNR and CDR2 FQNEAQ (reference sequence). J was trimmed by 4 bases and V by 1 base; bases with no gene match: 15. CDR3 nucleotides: TGTGCCAGCAGCTTAGTAGGCGGACAGGCTGGGTTTGGCTATGGCTACACCTTC. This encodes CASSLVGGQAGFGYGYTF.

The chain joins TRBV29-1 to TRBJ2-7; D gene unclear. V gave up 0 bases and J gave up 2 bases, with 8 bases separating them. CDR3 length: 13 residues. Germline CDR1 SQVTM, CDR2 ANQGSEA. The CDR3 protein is CSVEDPPTYEQYF. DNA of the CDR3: TGCAGCGTTGAAGATCCCCCCACCTACGAGCAGTACTTC.

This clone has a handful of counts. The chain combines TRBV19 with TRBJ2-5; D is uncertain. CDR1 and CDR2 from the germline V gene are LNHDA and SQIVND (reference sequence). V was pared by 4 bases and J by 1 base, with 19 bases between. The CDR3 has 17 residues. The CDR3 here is CASSTRVRSRGQETQYF. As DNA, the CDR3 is TGTGCCAGTAGTACCCGGGTCCGGTCCCGTGGCCAAGAGACCCAGTACTTC.

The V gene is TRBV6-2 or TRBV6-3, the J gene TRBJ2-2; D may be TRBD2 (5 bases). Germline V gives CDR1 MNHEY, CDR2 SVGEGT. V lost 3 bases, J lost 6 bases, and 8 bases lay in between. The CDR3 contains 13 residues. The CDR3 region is CASSYPGAGELFF. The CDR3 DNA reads TGTGCCAGCAGTTATCCCGGGGCCGGGGAGCTGTTTTTT.

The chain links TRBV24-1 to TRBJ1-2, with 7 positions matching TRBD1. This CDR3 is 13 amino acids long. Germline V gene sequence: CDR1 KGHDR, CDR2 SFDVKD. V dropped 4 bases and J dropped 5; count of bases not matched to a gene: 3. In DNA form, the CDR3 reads TGTGCCACCAGTGAGTCGGGACAGTATGGCTACACCTTC. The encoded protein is CATSESGQYGYTF.